The 9 T cell receptor beta chains below all came from one sample that was sequenced in a study of chemoradiotherapy in HPV16-positive cancers. Measured with immunoSEQ multiplex PCR; TCRdb has only the in-frame clones, and not every one. The top ten hold roughly 4.5% of the sample, which has 25,000 to 40,000 clones, around 89% seen once. Sequencing used blood, obtained from a patient who underwent chemoradiotherapy. The origin of the receptors is a human donor with HPV-associated anogenital cancer.

The rearrangement uses TRBV7-9 and TRBJ1-6; weak D call: TRBD1 (5 bases). V was pared by 5 bases and J by 11 bases, with 19 bases between. The CDR3 runs 15 residues. From germline, CDR1 is SEHNR and CDR2 FQNEAQ (reference sequence). In DNA form, the CDR3 reads TGTGCCAGCAGCCCCCCGGGGGGATCATCGACACCCCTCCACTTT. Translation gives CASSPPGGSSTPLHF.

The chain joins TRBV5-1 to TRBJ2-3, with TRBD2 matching over 16 bases. Germline V gene lookup returns CDR1 SGHRS and CDR2 YFSETQ. CDR3 size: 17 residues. V lost 3 bases and J lost 3; bases outside the gene matches: 4. CDR3 nucleotides: TGCGCCAGCAGCTCCGGGACTAGCGGGGGGGCGACAGATACGCAGTATTTT. Protein sequence: CASSSGTSGGATDTQYF.

V usage is TRBV11-2 and J usage is TRBJ2-5, with no clear D. The CDR3 loop spans 15 amino acids. In germline, CDR1 is SGHAT, CDR2 FQNNGV. Trimming removed 6 bases from V and 5 bases from J, with 19 bases in between. In DNA form, the CDR3 reads TGTGCCAGCAGTACCTCGACCGGCTCACGGGAGACCCAGTACTTC. Its translation: CASSTSTGSRETQYF. Variable domain in full (rest from reference TRBV11-2 and TRBJ2-5): EAGVAQSPRYKIIEKRQSVAFWCNPISGHATLYWYQQILGQGPKLLIQFQNNGVVDDSQLPKDRFSAERLKGVDSTLKIQPAKLEDSAVYLCASSTSTGSRETQYFGPGTRLLVL.

This chain joins TRBV6-5 and TRBJ2-7, with 11 nucleotides matching TRBD1. CDR3 length: 15 amino acids. Germline V gene lookup returns CDR1 MNHEY and CDR2 SVGAGI. Unmatched junction bases numbered 3, after V lost 0 bases and J lost 5 bases. The CDR3 region has the DNA TGTGCCAGCAGTTACTCGTGGGACAGGGGGAACGAGCAGTACTTC. Its protein is CASSYSWDRGNEQYF.

This chain joins TRBV7-2 and TRBJ1-5; D is unclear. This CDR3 comprises 18 residues. Germline values: CDR1 SGHTA, CDR2 FQGNSA. V gave up 0 bases and J gave up 0 bases, with 15 bases separating them. CDR3 in DNA: TGTGCCAGCAGCTTAGCAGGTACGGAGTCTTATAGCAATCAGCCCCAGCATTTT. Its protein is CASSLAGTESYSNQPQHF.

V usage is TRBV2 and J usage is TRBJ2-7; D is uncertain. V was shortened by 2 bases and J by 2 bases, with 7 bases between the two germline ends. Germline assignment: CDR1 SNHLY and CDR2 FYNNEI. This CDR3 region has 13 residues. The CDR3 DNA sequence: TGTGCCAGCAGTGAAACAGATCCCTACGAGCAGTACTTC. Protein: CASSETDPYEQYF.

The V and J genes are TRBV5-1 and TRBJ1-1, with a weak D call TRBD1 (5 bases). The germline V and J ends were trimmed by 5 bases and 2 bases, with 10 bases remaining between them. The CDR3 runs to 13 residues. Germline assignment: CDR1 SGHRS and CDR2 YFSETQ. The CDR3 loop reads CASRGTVNTEAFF. Written as DNA, the CDR3 is TGCGCCAGCAGAGGGACGGTTAACACTGAAGCTTTCTTT. The full variable domain, completed using reference TRBV5-1 and TRBJ1-1, is KAGVTQTPRYLIKTRGQQVTLSCSPISGHRSVSWYQQTPGQGLQFLFEYFSETQRNKGNFPGRFSGRQFSNSRSEMNVSTLELGDSALYLCASRGTVNTEAFFGQGTRLTVV.

The chain carries TRBV2 and TRBJ2-3; D is ambiguous. V dropped 7 bases and J dropped 2 bases, with 10 bases sitting between them. This CDR3 spans 13 amino acids. Germline CDR1 is SNHLY and CDR2 is FYNNEI. Here the CDR3 reads CASNRPDTDTQYF. The DNA of the CDR3 is TGTGCCAGCAACCGCCCCGACACAGATACGCAGTATTTT.

The rearrangement joins TRBV27 to TRBJ2-3, with 12 bases matching TRBD2. CDR3 length equals 14 residues. Germline lookup yields CDR1 MNHEY and CDR2 SMNVEV (reference sequence). J lost 3 bases, V lost 7 bases, and 2 bases had no gene match. The CDR3 bases are TGTGCCAGCACTAGCGGGGGGGGGACAGATACGCAGTATTTT. This translates into CASTSGGGTDTQYF.